This T cell receptor beta chain came from a study of blood T cell repertoires in COVID-19. The wider study: Some COVID-19 samples were acute and others convalescent; all came from the United States, Italy and Spain. The analysed material was cDNA or gDNA that came from T cells, B-cell-depleted T cells, or PBMCs.

Authors' data handling: From reference gene primer amplification, estimates of nucleated cell counts were derived. The data were produced by immunoSEQ multiplex PCR, yet TCRdb's version contains in-frame clones alone and is incomplete. V and J calls and clone size are copied from that table; D and trimming were computed from the DNA. The profile covers just over 70,000 clones, with 70% to 85% appearing a single time and roughly 36% taken by the ten largest. This CDR3 has 14 residues. In germline, CDR1 is SGHTA, CDR2 FQGTGA. The V end lost 5 bases, the J end lost 4 bases, and 14 bases lay between the germline ends.

The rearrangement joins TRBV7-3 to TRBJ2-5; perhaps TRBD2 as D (6 bases). Sequencing used peripheral blood. The sequence was obtained from a woman in her 70s with acute or convalescent COVID-19. The CDR3 sequence is CASSQDRGRETQYF. CDR3 bases: TGTGCCAGCAGCCAAGACCGGGGGAGAGAGACCCAGTACTTC.